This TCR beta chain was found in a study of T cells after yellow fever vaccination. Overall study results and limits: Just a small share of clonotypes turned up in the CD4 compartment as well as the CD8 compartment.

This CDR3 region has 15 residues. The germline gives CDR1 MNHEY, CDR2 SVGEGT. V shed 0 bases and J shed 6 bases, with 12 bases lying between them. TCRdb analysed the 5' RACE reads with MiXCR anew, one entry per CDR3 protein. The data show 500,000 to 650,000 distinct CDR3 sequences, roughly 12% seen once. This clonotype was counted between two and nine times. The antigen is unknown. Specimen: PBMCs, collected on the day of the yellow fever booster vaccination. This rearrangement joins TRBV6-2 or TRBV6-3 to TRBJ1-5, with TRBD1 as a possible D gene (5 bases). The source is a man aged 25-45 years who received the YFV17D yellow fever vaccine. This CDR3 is CASSYSTGAGQPQHF. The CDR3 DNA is TGTGCCAGCAGTTACTCCACAGGAGCGGGTCAGCCCCAGCATTTT.